What follows is one TCR beta chain and its context. Its specificity is unknown. Assay execution proceeded at the deep level. Investigators spread the genomic DNA of each subset evenly over several immunoSEQ plates. Sorted-subset replicate PCR reactions were performed with approximately 0.2 ug DNA, corresponding to 30,000 to 35,000 T cell genomes. Here immunoSEQ multiplex PCR was the method, and the copy in TCRdb shows in-frame clones only, minus some. Among about 820,000 clones listed, around 93% were seen once. This entry belongs to a study of shared clonotypes between healthy human individuals. Study outcomes and limitations: When naive CD4 clonotypes were compared across a few donors, around 5% were shared.

Terminally differentiated effector memory CD45RA+ cells were left out of the naive CD8 fraction, which was CD45RO-negative and positively selected for CCR7. Germline assignment: CDR1 MDHEN and CDR2 SYDVKM. The junction had 7 bases not matched to a gene; V was cut back by 5 bases and J by 2 bases. This CDR3 is built from 18 residues. This receptor was identified in a man aged 25 to 40 in good health. Sequencing was performed on naive CD8+ T cells sorted from blood. The J gene is TRBJ2-6, the V gene TRBV28, with TRBD1 identical over 12 bases. The CDR3, as DNA: TGTGCCAGCAGTCTCCGGGACAGGGGGCGCGCTGGGGCCAACGTCCTGACTTTC. This translates into CASSLRDRGRAGANVLTF.